Listed here are 10 T cell receptor beta chains from one sample, sequenced in a study of blood T cell repertoires in COVID-19 (TCRdb year 2020). Libraries were constructed by the immunoSEQ multiplex PCR assay. TCRdb re-hosts the immuneACCESS table, in-frame sequences only. Its copies lack some clones; in the studies checked, an unresolved V gene accounts for under half of them, and the cause for the rest is not known. Across this sample there are 300,000 or so clones, with roughly 91% seen only once. Roughly 2.9% of the sample is in the top ten clones. Sequencing was performed on PBMCs or T cells enriched from blood (not recorded which). Receptors were obtained from a woman between 50 and 59 years old who had been exposed to COVID-19.

The rearrangement joins TRBV19 to TRBJ1-1; D perhaps matches TRBD1 (5 bases). There are 15 residues in the CDR3. Looked up from germline, CDR1 is LNHDA and CDR2 is SQIVND (reference sequence). The V end was cut by 7 bases, the J end by 0 bases, with 15 bases between. CDR3 bases: TGTGCCAGTACACGGGGGGGATTCATGAACACTGAAGCTTTCTTT. Translating gives CASTRGGFMNTEAFF. Full variable domain (remainder filled in from reference TRBV19 and TRBJ1-1): DGGITQSPKYLFRKEGQNVTLSCEQNLNHDAMYWYRQDPGQGLRLIYYSQIVNDFQKGDIAEGYSVSREKKESFPLTVTSAQKNPTAFYLCASTRGGFMNTEAFFGQGTRLTVV.

The chain recombines TRBV6-5 with TRBJ1-3; TRBD1 is a possible D gene (6 bases). Trimming took 7 bases from V and 6 from J, leaving 16 bases between them. Germline V gives CDR1 MNHEY, CDR2 SVGAGI. CDR3 length: 14 amino acids. CDR3 in amino acids: CASTEWGQINTIYF. The CDR3 DNA is TGTGCCAGCACAGAATGGGGGCAGATAAACACCATATATTTT.

The chain has TRBV2 and TRBJ2-3; 12 nucleotides line up with TRBD1. The CDR3 totals 13 residues. Germline CDR1 and CDR2: SNHLY and FYNNEI. V was clipped by 8 bases and J by 7 bases; unmatched bases: 4. The CDR3 nucleotides read TGTGCCAGCGGCGGGACAGGGGGCCATACGCAGTATTTT. Translation: CASGGTGGHTQYF.

The chain joins TRBV30 to TRBJ2-3; 9 nucleotides match TRBD1. The CDR3 runs 15 residues. After removal of 4 bases from V and 3 bases from J, the junction contained 8 bases not matched to a gene. Germline V lookup: CDR1 GTSNPN, CDR2 SVGIG (reference sequence). CDR3 coding DNA: TGTGCCTGGACCCGAGGACAGGGGCGAACAGATACGCAGTATTTT. Translated, it gives CAWTRGQGRTDTQYF. The variable domain in full, with the rest retrieved from reference TRBV30 and TRBJ2-3, is SQTIHQWPATLVQPVGSPLSLECTVEGTSNPNLYWYRQAAGRGLQLLFYSVGIGQISSEVPQNLSASRPQDRQFILSSKKLLLSDSGFYLCAWTRGQGRTDTQYFGPGTRLTVL.

The CDR3 spells CASSFLGTGDYEQYF. CDR3 DNA sequence: TGTGCCAGCAGTTTCCTCGGGACAGGGGACTACGAGCAGTACTTC. The V call is TRBV28, the J call TRBJ2-7; 10 nucleotides agree with TRBD1. Trimming cost V 3 bases and J 3 bases; bases outside gene matches: 5. This CDR3 is 15 amino acids long. Germline lookup yields CDR1 MDHEN and CDR2 SYDVKM.

V is TRBV15 and J is TRBJ1-1, with a possible D match to TRBD1 (6 bases). Germline values: CDR1 LNHNV, CDR2 YYDKDF (reference sequence). The CDR3 extends over 14 amino acids. Trimming took 0 bases from V and 11 from J, leaving 16 bases between them. CDR3 bases: TGTGCCACCAGCAGAGAAGGTCAGGGGCGCTGGGCTTTCTTT. Protein product: CATSREGQGRWAFF.

The chain is built from TRBV7-9 and TRBJ2-7; 7 bases match TRBD1. V lost 4 bases and J lost 6; bases outside the gene matches: 12. Germline V gives CDR1 SEHNR, CDR2 FQNEAQ (reference sequence). CDR3 length equals 15 residues. The CDR3 is CASSSDLDRAGEQYF. DNA for the CDR3: TGTGCCAGCAGCTCAGACCTCGACAGGGCCGGCGAGCAGTACTTC.

This chain links TRBV28 with TRBJ1-5, with D maybe TRBD1 (6 bases). Trimming pared 4 bases from V and 2 bases from J, leaving 15 bases between. The CDR3 runs to 16 residues. Germline CDR1 and CDR2: MDHEN and SYDVKM. CDR3 residues: CASSSPAGAGNQPQHF. In nucleotides, the CDR3 is TGTGCCAGCAGTTCCCCCGCGGGGGCCGGCAATCAGCCCCAGCATTTT. Together with reference TRBV28 and TRBJ1-5, the CDR3 gives the full variable domain: DVKVTQSSRYLVKRTGEKVFLECVQDMDHENMFWYRQDPGLGLRLIYFSYDVKMKEKGDIPEGYSVSREKKERFSLILESASTNQTSMYLCASSSPAGAGNQPQHFGDGTRLSIL.

The chain has TRBV30 and TRBJ2-2, with unresolved D. Trimming removed 4 bases from V and 5 bases from J, with 5 bases in between. CDR1 is GTSNPN, CDR2 SVGIG, per germline (reference sequence). The CDR3 spans 11 residues. The CDR3 DNA sequence: TGTGCCTGGACCACTACCGGGGAGCTGTTTTTT. Protein product: CAWTTTGELFF.

The sample holds one count of this clone. J is TRBJ1-4 and V is TRBV2; TRBD1 agrees at 9 bases. Germline V gene data show CDR1 as SNHLY and CDR2 as FYNNEI. J lost 5 bases, V lost 7 bases, and 2 bases had no gene match. This CDR3 is built from 13 residues. CDR3 loop: CASKTGGNEKLFF. The CDR3 nucleotides read TGTGCCAGCAAGACAGGGGGGAATGAAAAACTGTTTTTT.